The 23 T cell receptor beta chains reported below all come from one sample, sequenced in a study of Ad26.COV2.S vaccination and SARS-CoV-2 variants. The treatment: about 20 received Ad26.COV2.S at low or high dose, single or two shots; roughly 5 received placebo; per-sample allocation not given. The samples date from day 63 after the first vaccine or placebo injection. Repertoires were generated with immunoSEQ multiplex PCR, while TCRdb's copy carries only in-frame clones and drops some. The sample holds 300,000 to 350,000 clones, about 88% seen once. Source: peripheral blood, taken in a trial of Ad26.COV2.S vaccine versus placebo. All receptors come from a person aged 18 to 65 who received the Ad26.COV2.S COVID-19 vaccine or a placebo.

The chain recombines TRBV7-2 with TRBJ2-7; the D gene is possibly TRBD2 (5 bases). Germline V lookup: CDR1 SGHTA, CDR2 FQGNSA. V was cut by 2 bases and J by 7 bases, with 15 bases left in between. The CDR3 covers 14 residues. The CDR3 DNA follows: TGTGCCAGCAGCTTACATGACTATTCGGAAGAGCAGTACTTC. Protein product: CASSLHDYSEEQYF.

For the CDR3, the DNA is TGTGCCAGCAGTTATAACGGCAAGGGGGAGCAGTTCTTC. Translated: CASSYNGKGEQFF. The chain uses TRBV6-5 and TRBJ2-1; weak D call: TRBD1 (5 bases). This CDR3 is 13 amino acids long. Germline V CDR1 and CDR2: MNHEY, SVGAGI. Trimming took 3 bases from V and 10 from J, leaving 13 bases between them.

As concerns this clone: The sample carries other DNA sequences with the same CDR3. The chain uses TRBV28 and TRBJ2-7; 9 bases are a match to TRBD1. The germline CDR1 and CDR2 sequences are MDHEN and SYDVKM. The CDR3 loop spans 14 amino acids. The V and J ends lost 4 bases and 2 bases, in that order; junction bases with no gene match: 3. CDR3 residues: CASSSRQGAYEQYF. The CDR3 nucleotides are TGTGCCAGCAGTTCAAGACAGGGGGCCTACGAGCAGTACTTC.

V and J are TRBV5-1 and TRBJ2-7, with D uncertain. The germline gives CDR1 SGHRS, CDR2 YFSETQ. V was trimmed by 5 bases and J by 4 bases, leaving 19 bases between them. This CDR3 contains 15 residues. CDR3 sequence (DNA): TGCGCCAGCAGTTCCTCACCAACAAGTGGTTACGAGCAGTACTTC. It encodes CASSSSPTSGYEQYF.

This rearrangement joins TRBV7-2 to TRBJ1-5, with 10 positions matching TRBD1. The J segment lost 0 bases and the V segment lost 4 bases, leaving 0 bases of the junction unmatched. The CDR3 is made up of 15 amino acids. Germline CDR1 is SGHTA and CDR2 is FQGNSA. Here the CDR3 DNA reads TGTGCCAGCAGCTGGACAGGGGGTAGCAATCAGCCCCAGCATTTT. Translating gives CASSWTGGSNQPQHF.

The count of this clone is one. This chain links TRBV19 with TRBJ2-7, with D perhaps matching TRBD2 (7 bases). V lost 3 bases and J lost 0, with 15 bases in between. The CDR3 consists of 16 residues. In germline, CDR1 is LNHDA, CDR2 SQIVND (reference sequence). The CDR3 spells CASSIAGASGSYEQYF. CDR3 coding DNA: TGTGCCAGTAGTATTGCGGGGGCTAGCGGCTCCTACGAGCAGTACTTC.

The sample holds one count of this clone. The J gene is TRBJ1-3, the V gene TRBV7-8; 8 nucleotides match TRBD1. Trimming took 4 bases from V and 3 from J; bases not matched to a gene: 2. Germline loops: CDR1 SGHVS, CDR2 FQNEAQ. The CDR3 covers 14 residues. CDR3 nucleotides: TGTGCCAGCAGCTCCAGGGGGCTTGGAAACACCATATATTTT. It translates to CASSSRGLGNTIYF.

This clone came up a few times. V usage is TRBV27 and J usage is TRBJ1-2; D ambiguous. V gave up 8 bases and J gave up 3 bases, with 13 bases separating them. The CDR3 runs to 13 residues. The germline CDR1 and CDR2 sequences are MNHEY and SMNVEV (reference sequence). The CDR3 bases are TGTGCCAGCCGAGGGAATTTTGACTATGGCTACACCTTC. Its translation: CASRGNFDYGYTF.

The V gene is TRBV10-3, the J gene TRBJ2-1; 16 nucleotides align to TRBD2. Losses at the gene ends were 10 bases for V and 8 bases for J; bases not matched to a gene: 2. The CDR3 is 13 residues long. Per the germline V gene, CDR1 is ENHRY and CDR2 is SYGVKD. The CDR3, as DNA: TGTGCCACGGGACTAGCGGGAGGGGATGAGCAGTTCTTC. It codes for CATGLAGGDEQFF.

The V and J genes are TRBV6-5 and TRBJ1-4; tentatively, D is TRBD1 (5 bases). Trimming stripped 6 bases from V and 6 bases from J, with 14 bases between. The germline V gene has CDR1 MNHEY and CDR2 SVGAGI. The CDR3 length is 14 residues. The CDR3 DNA reads as TGTGCCAGCAGCTTCGTTAGGGGAGATGAAAAACTGTTTTTT. It codes for CASSFVRGDEKLFF.

In its sample, this clone was seen once. The chain links TRBV19 to TRBJ2-2; D call uncertain. CDR3 size: 14 residues. From germline, CDR1 is LNHDA and CDR2 SQIVND (reference sequence). Trimming removed 7 bases from V and 0 bases from J, with 9 bases in between. The CDR3 spells CASTGLANTGELFF. The CDR3 bases are TGTGCCAGTACCGGGTTAGCGAACACCGGGGAGCTGTTTTTT.

The chain couples TRBV27 to TRBJ2-1; the match to TRBD2 covers 14 bases. V trimming: 6 bases; J trimming: 2 bases; junction bases outside the gene matches: 12. The CDR3 sequence is 19 residues long. Germline V gene data show CDR1 as MNHEY and CDR2 as SMNVEV (reference sequence). This chain's CDR3 is CASRPGLAGGLNPYNEQFF. Written as DNA, the CDR3 is TGTGCCAGCAGACCAGGACTAGCGGGAGGCCTGAATCCCTACAATGAGCAGTTCTTC.

In its sample, this clone was seen once. V and J are TRBV5-1 and TRBJ2-7; 8 bases match TRBD2. The CDR3 spans 16 residues. J gave up 2 bases and V 0 bases, and 7 bases lay outside the gene matches. From germline, CDR1 is SGHRS and CDR2 YFSETQ. The CDR3 DNA is TGCGCCAGCAGCTTGGGGGCGGGGGGCCTAACCTACGAGCAGTACTTC. Translation: CASSLGAGGLTYEQYF.

The sample holds one count of this clone. Other DNA sequences from this sample encode an identical CDR3 as well. The genes are TRBV7-6 and TRBJ2-7; D is unresolved. The CDR3 runs to 15 residues. V lost 0 bases and J 0 bases, leaving 9 bases between the germline ends. CDR1 is SGHVS, CDR2 FNYEAQ, per germline. Here the CDR3 reads CASSLAPVGSYEQYF. The DNA of the CDR3 is TGTGCCAGCAGCTTAGCGCCAGTTGGCTCCTACGAGCAGTACTTC.

V and J are TRBV5-1 and TRBJ2-1, with D possibly TRBD1 on 6 matching bases. The ends were cut back, 5 bases at V and 5 bases at J, with 17 bases in the middle. This CDR3 region has 15 residues. CDR1 and CDR2 (germline): SGHRS, YFSETQ. DNA for the CDR3: TGCGCCAGCAGTGAAGCAGGTGGGGACAACAATGAGCAGTTCTTC. Encoded protein: CASSEAGGDNNEQFF. Based on the CDR3 plus reference TRBV5-1 and TRBJ2-1, the full variable domain is KAGVTQTPRYLIKTRGQQVTLSCSPISGHRSVSWYQQTPGQGLQFLFEYFSETQRNKGNFPGRFSGRQFSNSRSEMNVSTLELGDSALYLCASSEAGGDNNEQFFGPGTRLTVL.

V and J are TRBV20-1 and TRBJ2-3; D is undetermined. V shed 3 bases and J shed 3 bases, with 10 bases lying between them. The germline V gene encodes CDR1 DFQATT and CDR2 SNEGSKA (reference sequence). The CDR3 has 13 residues. The CDR3 is CSASRGRTDTQYF. CDR3 nucleotides: TGCAGTGCTAGTCGTGGAAGGACAGATACGCAGTATTTT.

The CDR3 bases are TGCGCCAGCAGCCCAAAGGCGGGGGGCTCCTACAATGAGCAGTTCTTC. Its translation: CASSPKAGGSYNEQFF. The chain joins TRBV4-3 to TRBJ2-1, with 8 positions matching TRBD2. The germline gives CDR1 LGHNA, CDR2 YSLEER. Trimming removed 4 bases from V and 0 bases from J; junction bases left unmatched: 5. The CDR3 has 16 amino acids.

The rearrangement joins TRBV28 to TRBJ1-2; tentatively, D is TRBD1 (5 bases). The germline V gene encodes CDR1 MDHEN and CDR2 SYDVKM. The CDR3 consists of 13 residues. Between the trimmed V and J ends, which lost 5 bases and 3 bases, there was a span of 10 bases. The CDR3 loop is CASSMTRDYGYTF. CDR3 in DNA: TGTGCCAGCAGTATGACCAGGGACTATGGCTACACCTTC.

A word on this clone: The same CDR3 also results from other DNA sequences found in this sample. The chain employs TRBV2 and TRBJ2-5; TRBD1 aligns across 11 bases. V lost 4 bases and J lost 2; bases outside the gene matches: 0. This CDR3 has 14 amino acids. Germline V gene data show CDR1 as SNHLY and CDR2 as FYNNEI. CDR3 protein: CASSGDRGQETQYF. CDR3 sequence (DNA): TGTGCCAGCAGTGGGGACAGGGGGCAAGAGACCCAGTACTTC.

V is TRBV6-1 and J is TRBJ1-2; D call uncertain. The CDR3 sequence is 14 residues long. Germline-derived CDR1 and CDR2 are MNHNS and SASEGT. The V end lost 0 bases, the J end lost 1 base, and 6 bases lay between the germline ends. The DNA of the CDR3 is TGTGCCAGCAGTGAAGCTAGCATTAACTATGGCTACACCTTC. It is translated as CASSEASINYGYTF.

A few counts support this clone. The chain employs TRBV10-2 and TRBJ1-5; 11 bases fit TRBD1. CDR1 and CDR2 (germline): WSHSY, SAAADI. This CDR3 region has 15 residues. V gave up 2 bases and J gave up 9 bases; unmatched junction bases: 6. CDR3 DNA sequence: TGCGCCAGCAGTGAGGGACAGGGGGCCTCGCGGCCCCAGCATTTT. It translates to CASSEGQGASRPQHF.

This rearrangement joins TRBV21-1 to TRBJ2-3; the table names TRBD1, a call not compared with the DNA. TRBV21-1 is given as a pseudogene. The CDR3 consists of 15 residues. Here the CDR3 DNA reads TGTGCCAGCAGCCCCCGGGACAGGGGTACAGATACGCAGTATTTT. Translating gives CASSPRDRGTDTQYF.

Only one count was recorded for this clone. The CDR3 coding sequence is TGTGCCAGCAGTCTCTCTAACGAGCAGTACTTC. Its translation is CASSLSNEQYF. The chain is built from TRBV6-2 or TRBV6-3 and TRBJ2-7; D remains ambiguous. The V gene's germline CDR1 is MNHEY and CDR2 SVGEGT. This CDR3 is 11 amino acids long. V was shortened by 5 bases and J by 5 bases, with 7 bases between the two germline ends.